The clone carrying this TCR beta chain was observed many times. There are 14 residues in the CDR3. Authors' data handling: Samples ranged from roughly 20,000 to 750,000 TCRs, with a median of approximately 100,000. TCRdb re-called the RACE reads with MiXCR, one entry per CDR3 protein. The V and J calls follow TCRdb's processing rather than the paper's. The data hold 80,000 to 95,000 distinct CDR3 sequences, with about 9.9% observed a single time. The sample belongs to a study of human T cells and chemical hapten exposure. Study information: After 6 days, upper back 0.01% DPC patch tests were scored.

Described time point: patch test 2, 6 weeks after DPC sensitization. The treatment was: therapeutic diphenylcyclopropenone sensitization with weekly scalp DPC. Donors were 18 to 70-year-old alopecia patients suitable for DPC. This chain links TRBV21-1 with TRBJ1-5; TRBD1, as called in the table, went unchecked against the DNA. TRBV21-1 is described as a pseudogene. The sample in question was whole blood, obtained in connection with sensitization to the hapten diphenylcyclopropenone (DPC). The origin of this receptor is a man between 18 and 29 years old with alopecia areata. Some clones in this sample may be carry-over from other donors' samples. The CDR3 DNA follows: TGTGCCAGCAGCAAGGACAGGGGGATTCAGCCCCAGCATTTT. Translated: CASSKDRGIQPQHF.